Each of the 10 T cell receptor beta chains below was sequenced from the same sample in a study of beta chain features in type 1 diabetes. Study-wide results and limits: Significant though moderate, a shortening of TCRB CDR3s appeared in all four CD4+ subsets of Type 1 diabetes patients.

As every portion of the isolated RNA was reverse transcribed, the sequencing read expressed TCRB transcripts. Here immunoSEQ multiplex PCR was the method, and the copy in TCRdb shows in-frame clones only, minus some. Here the sample spans over 150,000 clones, approximately 10% being singletons. Their antigens remain unidentified. Sequencing was performed on central memory CD4+ T cells from blood. The receptors originated from a man aged 30 to 39 with type 1 diabetes.

This clone was detected a few times. The genes are TRBV9 and TRBJ2-5; tentatively, D is TRBD2 (6 bases). The CDR3 length is 15 residues. CDR1 and CDR2 (germline): SGDLS, YYNGEE. Trimming removed 2 bases at V and 5 bases at J, with 16 bases between. The DNA of the CDR3 is TGTGCCAGCAGCGTCACTAGCTCCACCGGGGAGACCCAGTACTTC. Amino acids: CASSVTSSTGETQYF.

There are a few counts of this clone. The rearrangement uses TRBV5-4 and TRBJ2-5; weak D call: TRBD2 (5 bases). This CDR3 is 15 amino acids long. Looked up from germline, CDR1 is SGHNT and CDR2 is YYREEE (reference sequence). Trimming took 0 bases from V and 1 from J, leaving 10 bases between them. CDR3 residues: CASSLGVGGQETQYF. The CDR3, as DNA: TGTGCCAGCAGCTTGGGGGTTGGAGGCCAAGAGACCCAGTACTTC.

This clone was seen many times. The CDR3: CASSLSLGRRTGELFF. The CDR3 coding sequence is TGTGCCAGCAGCTTGTCCCTCGGGAGGCGCACCGGGGAGCTGTTTTTT. The rearrangement uses TRBV5-4 and TRBJ2-2; 7 nucleotides align to TRBD2. Germline trimming cut 1 base from V and 4 bases from J; bases unmatched to any gene: 7. The CDR3 has 16 amino acids. Germline CDR1 SGHNT, CDR2 YYREEE (reference sequence).

This clone came up a few times. This chain links TRBV4-1 with TRBJ2-1; 11 bases agree with TRBD2. The CDR3 is 20 amino acids. J gave up 0 bases and V 0 bases, and 10 bases lay outside the gene matches. The germline CDR1 and CDR2 sequences are MGHRA and YSYEKL. CDR3 coding DNA: TGCGCCAGCAGCCAAGATCACCACGGGACTAGCGGAGACTCCTACAATGAGCAGTTCTTC. Protein product: CASSQDHHGTSGDSYNEQFF.

This rearrangement joins TRBV28 to TRBJ1-2; D is ambiguous. Trimming took 10 bases from V and 5 from J, leaving 26 bases between them. CDR3 length: 16 amino acids. The germline gives CDR1 MDHEN, CDR2 SYDVKM. For the CDR3, the DNA is TGTGCCACCATCACCGGCCCCTATGAGGGCCTTTATGGCTACACCTTC. Translating it yields CATITGPYEGLYGYTF.

This clone turned up a few times. CDR3 in DNA: TGTGCCAGCAGCCCTGGGACTGTCGAGACCCAGTACTTC. Protein: CASSPGTVETQYF. The gene calls are TRBV6-4 and TRBJ2-5, with a weak D call TRBD2 (6 bases). Trimming cost V 6 bases and J 5 bases, with 13 bases left between them. The CDR3 extends over 13 amino acids. The germline CDR1 and CDR2 sequences are MRHNA and SNTAGT.

This clone came up a few times. The V and J genes are TRBV29-1 and TRBJ2-3; TRBD2 matches 7 bases. The CDR3 is 16 residues long. With 1 base clipped from V and 5 bases from J, the junction kept 12 bases outside the gene matches. Germline lookup yields CDR1 SQVTM and CDR2 ANQGSEA. CDR3 amino acids: CSVEGGVGRRGDTQYF. As DNA, the CDR3 is TGCAGCGTTGAAGGGGGGGTCGGGAGGCGAGGAGATACGCAGTATTTT.

This chain connects TRBV2 to TRBJ1-1; D gene uncertain. This CDR3 has 10 residues. Germline V gene sequence: CDR1 SNHLY, CDR2 FYNNEI. V shed 6 bases and J shed 11 bases, with 10 bases lying between them. Written as DNA, the CDR3 is TGTGCCAGCAGCCTAATCGAGGCTTTCTTT. It codes for CASSLIEAFF. Combining the CDR3 with reference TRBV2 and TRBJ1-1 gives the whole variable domain EPEVTQTPSHQVTQMGQEVILRCVPISNHLYFYWYRQILGQKVEFLVSFYNNEISEKSEIFDDQFSVERPDGSNFTLKIRSTKLEDSAMYFCASSLIEAFFGQGTRLTVV.

This clone was counted a few times. The rearrangement links TRBV29-1 to TRBJ2-5; 7 bases agree with TRBD1. The CDR3 is 13 amino acids. Germline V CDR1 and CDR2: SQVTM, ANQGSEA. V shed 4 bases and J 3 bases; nucleotides not matched to a gene: 5. CDR3 amino acids: CSVAKQGKETQYF. In DNA form, the CDR3 reads TGCAGCGTTGCTAAACAGGGGAAAGAGACCCAGTACTTC.

The chain has TRBV6-1 and TRBJ2-7; D unresolved. Germline lookup yields CDR1 MNHNS and CDR2 SASEGT. The CDR3 is 15 amino acids. Deletions cut 0 bases from V and 5 bases from J, with 14 bases between. DNA of the CDR3: TGTGCCAGCAGTGAAGCGGGCAGGCCCCCCAACGAGCAGTACTTC. It codes for CASSEAGRPPNEQYF.